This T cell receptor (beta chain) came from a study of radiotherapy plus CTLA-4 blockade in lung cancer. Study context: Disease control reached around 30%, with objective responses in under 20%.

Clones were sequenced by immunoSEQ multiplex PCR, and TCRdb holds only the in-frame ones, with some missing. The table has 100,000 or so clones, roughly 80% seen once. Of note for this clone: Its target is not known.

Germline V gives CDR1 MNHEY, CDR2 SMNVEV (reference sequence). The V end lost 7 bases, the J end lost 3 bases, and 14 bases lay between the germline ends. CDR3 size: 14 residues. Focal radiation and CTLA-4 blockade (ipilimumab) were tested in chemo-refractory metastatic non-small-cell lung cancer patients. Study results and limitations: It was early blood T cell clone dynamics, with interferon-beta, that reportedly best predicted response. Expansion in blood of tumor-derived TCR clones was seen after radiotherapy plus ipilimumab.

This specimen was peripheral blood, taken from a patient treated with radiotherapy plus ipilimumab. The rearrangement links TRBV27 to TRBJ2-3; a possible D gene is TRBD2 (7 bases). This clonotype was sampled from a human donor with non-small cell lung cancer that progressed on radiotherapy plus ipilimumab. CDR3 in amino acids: CASTLGGGTDTQYF. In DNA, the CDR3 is TGTGCCAGCACCTTAGGGGGGGGAACAGATACGCAGTATTTT.